The text below deals with one T cell receptor beta chain. The junction had 8 bases not matched to a gene; V was cut back by 5 bases and J by 6 bases. This CDR3 contains 14 residues. From germline, CDR1 is SGHAT and CDR2 FQNNGV. This specimen comes from a study of blood T cell repertoires in COVID-19. Study summary: Spain, Italy and the United States supplied samples that represented acute and convalescent COVID-19. T cells, B-cell-depleted T cells, or PBMCs supplied cDNA or gDNA.

Each participant's cohort was designated according to participant-reported clinical history. Original methodology: By means of reference gene primer amplification, nucleated cell counts were estimated. Libraries were prepared by immunoSEQ multiplex PCR; TCRdb keeps only in-frame clonotypes and omits some of them. The DNA gave D and trimming, while V, J and clone size come from that table. The sample has about 280,000 clones; 90% are singletons. Sequencing was performed on PBMCs or T cells enriched from blood (not recorded which). The receptor's source is a woman under 30 with acute COVID-19. The gene calls are TRBV11-2 and TRBJ1-2; TRBD1 aligns across 8 bases. CDR3: CASSLQQGEDGYTF. The CDR3 DNA follows: TGTGCCAGCAGCCTCCAACAGGGGGAAGATGGCTACACCTTC.